The present T cell receptor beta chain was sequenced within a study of cytomegalovirus exposure and HLA in healthy donors. Primers for the PCR totalled 60 Vbeta and 13 Jbeta. Using immunoSEQ multiplex PCR, the repertoire was profiled, and TCRdb retains in-frame clones only, with some absent. The sample yields 100,000 or so clones, roughly 80% seen once. Germline V gene lookup returns CDR1 SGDLS and CDR2 YYNGEE. V lost 0 bases and J 6 bases, leaving 12 bases between the germline ends. The CDR3 sequence is 15 residues long. The rearrangement links TRBV9 to TRBJ2-2; a possible D gene is TRBD1 (5 bases). The sequence came from a woman in her forties in good health and CMV-seropositive. Input material: PBMCs. CDR3 amino acids: CASSVEAQGSGELFF. DNA of the CDR3: TGTGCCAGCAGCGTAGAGGCCCAGGGTTCCGGGGAGCTGTTTTTT.